This T cell receptor beta chain derives from a study of blood T cell repertoires in COVID-19 (dated by TCRdb to 2020 to 2021). Regarding the complete study: Samples covering the acute and convalescent phases of COVID-19 were provided by collaborators in the United States, Italy and Spain. The material from the prospective study consisted of cDNA or gDNA derived from T cells, B-cell-depleted T cells, or PBMCs. Deeply sampled blood TCRbeta repertoires from subjects exposed to, actively infected with, or recovered from COVID-19 were included in the dataset. The repertoires were released in a freely available public database intended as a resource for research on the immune response to SARS-CoV-2. Samples were obtained from the ongoing ImmuneRACE study (first 160 participants) and from about 1,300 subjects provided by 6 global collaborators. Nearly every sample came with metadata listing a de-identified subject ID, COVID-19 status, age in years and sex. Where available, HLA class I and class II types were obtained from metadata supplied by the sample provider rather than from assay-based typing.

Overall study results and their limits: Clinical and demographic metadata were provided uncurated, with the amount varying by source and participant.

Each collaborating institution followed its own protocols to collect whole blood in K2EDTA tubes. For TCRbeta analysis, collaborator samples were shipped as frozen whole blood, as isolated PBMCs, or as DNA extracted from either sample type. Turning to this clone: Its target antigen remains unknown. Per-nucleotide qualities are absent, and no much larger clonotype sits a single base away.

The germline V gene yields SGHTA for CDR1 and FQGNSA for CDR2. Including cysteine and phenylalanine, the CDR3 has 15 amino acids. Only the CDR3 DNA stays, 45 bases, in frame from base 1. Relative to germline, V is 7 bases shorter and J is 5 bases shorter, with 15 bases between their ends. TCRbeta CDR3 regions were amplified from genomic DNA by means of the immunoSEQ Assay, a bias-controlled multiplex PCR. Per the original workflow: Within the assay, amplification of reference gene primers was used to estimate how many nucleated cells each sample contained. Sequence reads were collapsed and filtered to measure the absolute abundance of every unique TCRbeta CDR3 rearrangement. Productive Simpson clonality was computed per sample as the square root of Simpson's diversity index over productive rearrangements. This immuneACCESS table, as held by TCRdb, lists in-frame sequences with V and J called but not all clones. Of the missing ones, under half trace to an unresolved V gene in checked studies; the others have no known cause. V, J and clone size derive from that table, while D and trimming were established from the DNA sequence. The sample table holds roughly 150,000 clones, of which about 87% were seen once. The ten top clones hold 44% of the sample.

This sequence uses TRBV7-2 and TRBJ1-6; the best D guess is TRBD1, with 6 bases matching. The sequenced sample was peripheral blood. The receptor's source is a human donor in a cohort sampled during active COVID-19. The DNA sequence follows: TGTGCCAGCACGCAAGCGGGACAAAATAATTCACCCCTCCACTTT. It translates to CASTQAGQNNSPLHF.